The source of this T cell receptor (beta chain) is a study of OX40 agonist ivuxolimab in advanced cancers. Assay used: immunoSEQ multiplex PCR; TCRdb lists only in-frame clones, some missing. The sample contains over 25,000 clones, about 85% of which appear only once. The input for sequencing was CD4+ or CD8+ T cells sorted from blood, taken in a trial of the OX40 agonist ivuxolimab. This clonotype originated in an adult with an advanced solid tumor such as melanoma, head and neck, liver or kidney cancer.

This CDR3 reads CASSPPGADTQYF. The CDR3 DNA follows: TGTGCCAGCAGTCCTCCAGGTGCAGATACGCAGTATTTT. The chain recombines TRBV13 with TRBJ2-3; D ambiguous. V was cut by 6 bases and J by 4 bases, with 11 bases left in between. Germline CDR1 is PRHDT and CDR2 is FYEKMQ (reference sequence). The CDR3 covers 13 residues.